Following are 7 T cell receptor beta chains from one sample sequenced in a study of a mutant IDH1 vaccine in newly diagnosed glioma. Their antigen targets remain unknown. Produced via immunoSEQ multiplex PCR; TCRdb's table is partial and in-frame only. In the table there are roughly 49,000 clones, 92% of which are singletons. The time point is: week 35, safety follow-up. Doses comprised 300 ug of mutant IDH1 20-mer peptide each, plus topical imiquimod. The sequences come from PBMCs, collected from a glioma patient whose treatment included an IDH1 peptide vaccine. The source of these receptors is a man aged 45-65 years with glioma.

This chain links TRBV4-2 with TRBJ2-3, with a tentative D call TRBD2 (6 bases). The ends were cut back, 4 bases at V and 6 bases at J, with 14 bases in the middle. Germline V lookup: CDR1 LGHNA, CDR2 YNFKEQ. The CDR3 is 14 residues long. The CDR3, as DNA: TGTGCCAGCAGCCGGGACTCCCTCTCGGATACGCAGTATTTT. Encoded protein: CASSRDSLSDTQYF.

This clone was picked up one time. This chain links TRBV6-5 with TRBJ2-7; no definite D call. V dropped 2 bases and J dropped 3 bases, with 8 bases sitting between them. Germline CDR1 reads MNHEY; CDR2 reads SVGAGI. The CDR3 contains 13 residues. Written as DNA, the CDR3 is TGTGCCAGCAGTTACAACAATTACTACGAGCAGTACTTC. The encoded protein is CASSYNNYYEQYF.

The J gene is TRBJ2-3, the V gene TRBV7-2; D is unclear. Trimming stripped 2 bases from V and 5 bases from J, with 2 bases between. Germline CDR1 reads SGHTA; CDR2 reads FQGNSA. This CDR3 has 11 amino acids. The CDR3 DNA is TGTGCCAGCAGCTTATTAGATACGCAGTATTTT. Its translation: CASSLLDTQYF. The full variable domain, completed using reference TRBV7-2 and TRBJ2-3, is GAGVSQSPSNKVTEKGKDVELRCDPISGHTALYWYRQSLGQGLEFLIYFQGNSAPDKSGLPSDRFSAERTGGSVSTLTIQRTQQEDSAVYLCASSLLDTQYFGPGTRLTVL.

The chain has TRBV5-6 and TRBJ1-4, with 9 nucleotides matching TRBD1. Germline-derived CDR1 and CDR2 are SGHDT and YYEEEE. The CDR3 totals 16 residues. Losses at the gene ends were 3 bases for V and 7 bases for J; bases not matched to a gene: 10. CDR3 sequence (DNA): TGTGCCAGCAGCTCCCCCCTACAGGGGGCTACTGAAAAACTGTTTTTT. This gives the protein CASSSPLQGATEKLFF.

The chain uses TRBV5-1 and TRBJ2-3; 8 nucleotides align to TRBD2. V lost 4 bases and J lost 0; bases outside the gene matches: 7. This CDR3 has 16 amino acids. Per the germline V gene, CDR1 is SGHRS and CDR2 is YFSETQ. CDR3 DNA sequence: TGCGCCAGCAGCCCCCTCGGCGGGGGGAGCACAGATACGCAGTATTTT. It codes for CASSPLGGGSTDTQYF.

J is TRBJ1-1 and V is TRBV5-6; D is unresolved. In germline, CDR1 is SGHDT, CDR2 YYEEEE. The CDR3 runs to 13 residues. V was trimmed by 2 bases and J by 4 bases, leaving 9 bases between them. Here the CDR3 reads CASSFPGSTEAFF. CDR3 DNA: TGTGCCAGCAGCTTCCCCGGCTCCACTGAAGCTTTCTTT.

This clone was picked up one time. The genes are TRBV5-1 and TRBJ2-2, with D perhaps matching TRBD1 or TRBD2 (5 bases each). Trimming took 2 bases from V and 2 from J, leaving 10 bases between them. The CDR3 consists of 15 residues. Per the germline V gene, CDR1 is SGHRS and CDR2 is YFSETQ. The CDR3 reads CASSFSGPNTGELFF. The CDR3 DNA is TGCGCCAGCAGCTTCTCGGGACCAAACACCGGGGAGCTGTTTTTT. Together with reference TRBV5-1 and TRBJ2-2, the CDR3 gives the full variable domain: KAGVTQTPRYLIKTRGQQVTLSCSPISGHRSVSWYQQTPGQGLQFLFEYFSETQRNKGNFPGRFSGRQFSNSRSEMNVSTLELGDSALYLCASSFSGPNTGELFFGEGSRLTVL.